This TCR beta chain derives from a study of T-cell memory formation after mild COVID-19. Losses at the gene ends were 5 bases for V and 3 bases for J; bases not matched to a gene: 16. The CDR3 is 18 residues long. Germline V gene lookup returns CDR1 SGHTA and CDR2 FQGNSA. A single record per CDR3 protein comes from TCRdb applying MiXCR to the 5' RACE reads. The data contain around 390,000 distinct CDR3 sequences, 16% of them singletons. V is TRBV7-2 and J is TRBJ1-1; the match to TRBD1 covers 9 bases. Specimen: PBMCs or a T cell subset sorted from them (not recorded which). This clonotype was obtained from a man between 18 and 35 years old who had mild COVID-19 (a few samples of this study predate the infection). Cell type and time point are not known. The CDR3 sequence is CASSLGPVDRGLYTEAFF. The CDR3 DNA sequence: TGTGCCAGCAGCCTAGGCCCCGTGGACAGGGGACTTTACACTGAAGCTTTCTTT.